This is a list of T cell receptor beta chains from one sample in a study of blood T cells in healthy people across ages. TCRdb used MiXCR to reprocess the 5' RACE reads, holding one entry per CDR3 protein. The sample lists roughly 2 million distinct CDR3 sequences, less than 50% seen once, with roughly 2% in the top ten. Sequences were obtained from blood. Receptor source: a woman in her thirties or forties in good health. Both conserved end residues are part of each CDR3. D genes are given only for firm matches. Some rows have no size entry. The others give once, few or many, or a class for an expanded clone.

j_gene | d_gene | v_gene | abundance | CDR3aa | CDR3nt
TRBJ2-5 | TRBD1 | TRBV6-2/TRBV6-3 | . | CASRRFGTGNQETQYF | TGTGCCAGCAGACGTTTCGGGACAGGTAACCAAGAGACCCAGTACTTC
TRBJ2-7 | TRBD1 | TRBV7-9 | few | CASSYQQGATYEQYF | TGTGCCAGCAGCTATCAACAGGGGGCCACCTACGAGCAGTACTTC
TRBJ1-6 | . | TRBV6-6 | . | CASRPEEMGAGNSPLHF | TGTGCCAGCAGGCCCGAGGAGATGGGGGCGGGGAATTCACCCCTCCACTTT
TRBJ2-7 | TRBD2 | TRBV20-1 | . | CSAIAGGLYEQYF | TGCAGTGCAATAGCGGGGGGGCTCTACGAGCAGTACTTC
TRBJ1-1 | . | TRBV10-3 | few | CAIGTMNTEAFF | TGTGCCATCGGGACTATGAACACTGAAGCTTTCTTT
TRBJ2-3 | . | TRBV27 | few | CASSHPDTYTQYF | TGTGCCAGCAGTCACCCCGATACATATACGCAGTATTTT
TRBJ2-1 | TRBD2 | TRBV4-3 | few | CASSQVAGTSGDYEQFF | TGCGCCAGCAGCCAAGTCGCCGGGACTAGCGGGGACTATGAGCAGTTCTTC
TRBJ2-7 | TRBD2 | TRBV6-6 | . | CASSGRDYPPYEQYF | TGTGCCAGCAGCGGACGGGACTACCCTCCCTACGAGCAGTACTTC
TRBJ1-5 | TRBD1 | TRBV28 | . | CASSSGGQAIQPQHF | TGTGCCAGCAGTTCGGGGGGACAGGCGATTCAGCCCCAGCATTTT
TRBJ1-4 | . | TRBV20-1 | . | CSASPGSREKLFF | TGCAGTGCTAGCCCGGGGAGCCGGGAAAAACTGTTTTTT
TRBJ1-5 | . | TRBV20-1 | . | CRAQKDSDNQPQHF | TGCAGAGCACAAAAAGACAGCGACAATCAGCCCCAGCATTTT
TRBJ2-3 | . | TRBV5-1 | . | CASSLAKGLSTDTQYF | TGCGCCAGCAGCTTGGCCAAGGGGCTCAGCACAGATACGCAGTATTTT
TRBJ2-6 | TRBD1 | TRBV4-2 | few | CASSQDPTGDLPSGANVLTF | TGTGCCAGCAGCCAAGATCCTACAGGGGACCTACCCTCTGGGGCCAACGTCCTGACTTTC
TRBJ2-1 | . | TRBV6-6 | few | CASSYRQDEQFF | TGTGCCAGCAGTTACCGGCAGGATGAGCAGTTCTTC
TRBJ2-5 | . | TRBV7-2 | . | CASSLRHSREETQYF | TGTGCCAGCAGCCTAAGACACTCGAGGGAAGAGACCCAGTACTTC
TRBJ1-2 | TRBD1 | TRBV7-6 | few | CASSSRGGDGYTF | TGTGCCAGCAGCTCCCGAGGGGGCGATGGCTACACCTTC
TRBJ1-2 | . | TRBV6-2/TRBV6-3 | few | CASSPGMLQGYTF | TGTGCCAGCAGCCCGGGGATGCTTCAGGGCTACACCTTC
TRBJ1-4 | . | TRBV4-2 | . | CASSLEGFEKLFF | TGTGCCAGCAGCTTAGAGGGGTTCGAAAAACTGTTTTTT
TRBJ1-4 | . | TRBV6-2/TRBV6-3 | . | CASNRPQATNEKLFF | TGTGCCAGCAACAGACCGCAAGCAACTAATGAAAAACTGTTTTTT
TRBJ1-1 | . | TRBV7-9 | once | CASSFGLGTEAFF | TGTGCTAGCAGCTTCGGATTGGGCACTGAAGCTTTCTTT
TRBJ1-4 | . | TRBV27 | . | CASSTRDVGATNEKLFF | TGTGCTAGCAGTACCCGGGATGTGGGAGCAACTAATGAAAAACTGTTTTTT
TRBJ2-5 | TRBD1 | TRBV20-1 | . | CSATNSLTGDETQYF | TGCAGTGCTACTAACTCCCTAACAGGGGATGAGACCCAGTACTTC
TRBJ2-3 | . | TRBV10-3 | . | CAISPTTDTQYF | TGTGCCATCAGTCCTACCACAGATACGCAGTATTTT